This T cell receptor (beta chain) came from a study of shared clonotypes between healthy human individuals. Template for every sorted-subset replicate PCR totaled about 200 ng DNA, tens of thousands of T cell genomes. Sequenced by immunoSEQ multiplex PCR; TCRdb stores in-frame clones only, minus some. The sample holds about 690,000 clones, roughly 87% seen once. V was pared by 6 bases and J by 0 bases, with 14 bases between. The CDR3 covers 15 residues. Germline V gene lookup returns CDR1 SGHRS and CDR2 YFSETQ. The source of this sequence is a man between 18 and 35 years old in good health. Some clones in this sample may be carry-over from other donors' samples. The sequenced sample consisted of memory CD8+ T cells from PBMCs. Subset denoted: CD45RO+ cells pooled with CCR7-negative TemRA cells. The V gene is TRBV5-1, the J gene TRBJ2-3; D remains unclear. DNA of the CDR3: TGCGCCAGCAAACTATTTTATGCTAGCACAGATACGCAGTATTTT. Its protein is CASKLFYASTDTQYF.